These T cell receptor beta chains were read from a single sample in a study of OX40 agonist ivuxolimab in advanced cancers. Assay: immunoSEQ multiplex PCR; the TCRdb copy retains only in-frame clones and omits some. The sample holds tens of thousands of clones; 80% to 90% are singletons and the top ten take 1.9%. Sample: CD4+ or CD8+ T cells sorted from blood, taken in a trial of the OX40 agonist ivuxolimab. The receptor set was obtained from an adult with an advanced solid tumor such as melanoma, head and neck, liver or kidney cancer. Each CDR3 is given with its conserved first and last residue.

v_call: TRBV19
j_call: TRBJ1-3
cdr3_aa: CASSWKGARGNTIYF

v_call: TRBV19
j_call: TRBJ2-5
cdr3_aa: CASSRSAGTETQYF

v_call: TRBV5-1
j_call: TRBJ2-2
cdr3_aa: CASSMTSTGELFF

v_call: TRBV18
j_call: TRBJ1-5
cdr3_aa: CASSPLGVGNQPQHF

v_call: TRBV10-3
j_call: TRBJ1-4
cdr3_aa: CAISESGNNEKLFF

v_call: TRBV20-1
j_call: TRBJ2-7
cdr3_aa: CSAQHQEEQYF

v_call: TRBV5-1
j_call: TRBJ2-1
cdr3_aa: CASSSGTTGRRRNEQFF

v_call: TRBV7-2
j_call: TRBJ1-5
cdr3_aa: CASSLRGNQPQHF

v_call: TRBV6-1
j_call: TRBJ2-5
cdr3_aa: CASSERNDGTQYF

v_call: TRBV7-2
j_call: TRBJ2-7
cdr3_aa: CASSYFSQSSYEQYF

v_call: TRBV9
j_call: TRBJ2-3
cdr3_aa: CASSVALAWGDTQYF

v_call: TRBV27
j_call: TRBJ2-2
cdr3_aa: CASSTDFRGAGTGELFF

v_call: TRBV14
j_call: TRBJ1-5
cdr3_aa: CASSQSGSRQPQHF

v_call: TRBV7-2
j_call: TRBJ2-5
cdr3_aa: CASSLDLGTWETQYF

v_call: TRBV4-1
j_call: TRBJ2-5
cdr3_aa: CASSQRAGPQETQYF

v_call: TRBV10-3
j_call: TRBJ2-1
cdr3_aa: CAIRDPARNEQFF

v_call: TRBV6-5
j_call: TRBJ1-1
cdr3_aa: CASSYLNMNTEAFF

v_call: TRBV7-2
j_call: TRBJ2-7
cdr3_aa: CASSRQGYSYEQYF

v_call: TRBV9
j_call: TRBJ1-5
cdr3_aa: CASSVGVGGNQPQHF

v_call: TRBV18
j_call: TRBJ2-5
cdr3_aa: CASSVNQPGRKQETQYF

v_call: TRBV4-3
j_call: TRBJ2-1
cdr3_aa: CASSQTQGFGNEQFF

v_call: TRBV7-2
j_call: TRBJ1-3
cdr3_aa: CASSVTGSGNTIYF

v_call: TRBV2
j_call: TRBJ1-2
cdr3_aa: CASTTGTTTSTGTRQNNYGYTF

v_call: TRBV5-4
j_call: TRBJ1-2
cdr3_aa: CASSYGQYYGYTF

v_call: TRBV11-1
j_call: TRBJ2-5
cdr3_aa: CASSQGNRGAQETQYF

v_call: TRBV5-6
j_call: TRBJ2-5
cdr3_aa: CASSLGVAGPQETQYF

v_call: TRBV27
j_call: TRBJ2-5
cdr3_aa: CASSPAGTNQETQYF

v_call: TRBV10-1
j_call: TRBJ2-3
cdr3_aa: CASSEGGSGADTQYF

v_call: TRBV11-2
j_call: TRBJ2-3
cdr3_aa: CASSLDPGPIADTQYF

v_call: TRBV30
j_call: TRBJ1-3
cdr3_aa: CAWSGAGGNTIYF

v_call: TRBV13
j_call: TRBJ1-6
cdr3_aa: CASSSFRVSGGDSPLHF

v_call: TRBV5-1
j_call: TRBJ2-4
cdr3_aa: CASSLAGGSDIQYF

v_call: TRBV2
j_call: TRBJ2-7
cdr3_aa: CASSEKGLTPSGTLSYEQYF

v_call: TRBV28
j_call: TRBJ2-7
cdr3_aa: CASSIGTSGSYEQYF

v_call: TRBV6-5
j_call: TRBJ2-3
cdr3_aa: CASSDGGNTQYF

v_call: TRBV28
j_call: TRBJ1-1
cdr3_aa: CATNLNTEAFF

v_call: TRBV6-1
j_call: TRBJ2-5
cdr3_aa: CASGQRFGETQYF

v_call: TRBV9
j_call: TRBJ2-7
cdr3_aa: CASSPMTGNYEQYF

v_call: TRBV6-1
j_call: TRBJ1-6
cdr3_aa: CASSEQGWSPLHF

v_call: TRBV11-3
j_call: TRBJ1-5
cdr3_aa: CASSLLPGVDQPQHF

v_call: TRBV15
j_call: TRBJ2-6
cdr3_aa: CATSTSGDGANVLTF

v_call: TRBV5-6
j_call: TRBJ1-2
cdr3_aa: CATTRDINYGYTF

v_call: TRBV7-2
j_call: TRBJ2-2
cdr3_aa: CASSLKVAGAQNTGELFF

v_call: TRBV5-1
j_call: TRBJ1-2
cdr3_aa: CASSLGSDLDGYTF

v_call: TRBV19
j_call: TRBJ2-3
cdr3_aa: CASSPGGGGSLDTQYF